The clone carrying this T cell receptor beta chain was observed a handful of times. Its antigen remains unidentified. Trimming took 0 bases from V and 2 from J; bases not matched to a gene: 6. The CDR3 totals 16 residues. CDR1 and CDR2 from the germline V gene are LGHNA and YSLEER. This entry is derived from a study of blood T cells in healthy people across ages. Findings and caveats of the study: With unsorted PBMCs, a conclusive comparison of naive versus antigen-experienced cells was not possible. TCR beta diversity per million T cells fell roughly linearly with age.

Primers used in a second PCR of roughly 6 to 12 cycles were a sample-barcoded 5' primer and a J-beta primer mix. TCRdb passed the 5' RACE reads through MiXCR, listing each CDR3 protein once. The sample holds 1.5 million to 2 million distinct CDR3 sequences, about 50% seen once. The clonotype originates from a woman aged 40 to 50 in good health. V is TRBV4-3 and J is TRBJ1-2; TRBD1 matches 7 bases. The material sequenced was blood. For the CDR3, the DNA is TGCGCCAGCAGCCAAGATGCAGGACAGGTGAACTATGGCTACACCTTC. Amino acids: CASSQDAGQVNYGYTF.